This T cell receptor (beta chain) was sequenced during a study of cytomegalovirus exposure and HLA in healthy donors. At the level of the study: From some 180 million T cells, an earlier analysis saw 100 million to 140 million unique TCR beta sequences. Study results and caveats: Some V segments, TRBV6-2 and TRBV6-3 among them, were indistinguishable and were therefore excluded. The authors confirmed in vitro that a few CMV-associated chains were specific for CMV antigens.

At the time of sampling, donors were nominally healthy, though unrecorded immune exposures were likely. A multiplex PCR was run with 60 Vbeta primers and 13 Jbeta primers. Repertoires were generated with immunoSEQ multiplex PCR, while TCRdb's copy carries only in-frame clones and drops some. The sample holds about 140,000 clones; approximately 83% are singletons and the top ten take 3.5% to 5%. The germline V gene has CDR1 SGHRS and CDR2 YFSETQ. V trimming: 1 base; J trimming: 0 bases; junction bases outside the gene matches: 4. The CDR3 extends over 17 amino acids. This clone was observed a single time. Its antigen is currently unknown.

Sequencing was done on a sample of PBMCs. This chain joins TRBV5-1 and TRBJ2-2; 9 bases are shared with TRBD2. The clonotype comes from a man in his forties or fifties in good health and CMV-seropositive. The CDR3 loop reads CASSLFSGSPNTGELFF. In nucleotides, the CDR3 is TGCGCCAGCAGCTTGTTTAGCGGGAGCCCGAACACCGGGGAGCTGTTTTTT.